Here is one TCR beta chain with its context. This specimen belongs to a study of blood T cell repertoires in COVID-19. The repertoire was sequenced with immunoSEQ multiplex PCR; TCRdb's copy has only in-frame clones and lacks some. The sample has 35,000 or so clones; around nine tenths are singletons. Germline V gene lookup returns CDR1 SGDLS and CDR2 YYNGEE. The ends were cut back, 0 bases at V and 1 base at J, with 14 bases in the middle. The CDR3 sequence is 16 residues long. The V call is TRBV9, the J call TRBJ2-7; possibly TRBD1 for D (6 bases). Sequencing input: peripheral blood. The sequence came from a man in his 70s with acute or convalescent COVID-19. The CDR3 nucleotides are TGTGCCAGCAGCGTAGGTTTCCGGGACAAGTCCTACGAGCAGTACTTC. This codes for CASSVGFRDKSYEQYF.